What follows is one T cell receptor (beta chain) and its context. This sample stems from a study of blood T cell repertoires in COVID-19. Study-level background: The origin of the acute and convalescent COVID-19 samples was the United States, Italy and Spain.

Trimming cost V 2 bases and J 6 bases, with 17 bases left between them. CDR1 and CDR2 (germline): MNHNS, SASEGT. The length of the CDR3 is 15 residues. In the original processing: Counts of nucleated cells, estimated from reference gene primer amplification, were obtained. Measured with immunoSEQ multiplex PCR; TCRdb has only the in-frame clones, and not every one. Clone size and V and J calls were adopted from that table, with D and trimming inferred from the DNA. This table has about 54,000 clones, roughly 88% appearing once. Material for sequencing was peripheral blood. V is TRBV6-1 and J is TRBJ2-7, with a tentative D call TRBD1 (6 bases). The receptor's source is a human donor in a cohort sampled during active COVID-19. For the CDR3, the DNA is TGTGCCAGCAGTGAACCCGGCAGGGGATTGAGCGAGCAGTACTTC. This codes for CASSEPGRGLSEQYF.